This record concerns one T cell receptor beta chain sequence. Its antigen is currently not known. No clone much larger than this one lies a single base away; base qualities are absent. The immunoSEQ Assay, a bias-controlled multiplex PCR, was used to amplify TCRbeta CDR3 regions from genomic DNA. The original pipeline was this. Nucleated cell counts per sample were estimated from amplification of reference gene primers within the assay. To quantify the absolute abundance of each unique TCRbeta CDR3 rearrangement, sequence reads were collapsed and filtered. Productive Simpson clonality was computed per sample as the square root of Simpson's diversity index over productive rearrangements. The immuneACCESS repertoire file appears here via TCRdb, limited to in-frame rearrangements. These files lack a portion of the clones; in checked studies, under half of the deficit traces to unresolved V genes, and the cause of the others is not known. V, J and clone size reflect that table, while D and trimming were determined from the DNA. This sample gives 200,000 to 250,000 clones in total; around nine tenths of them show up just once. The leading ten clones occupy about 6% of the sample.

This entry is derived from a study of blood T cell repertoires in COVID-19 (TCRdb year 2020). For context, the study as a whole: The collaborator samples originated in the United States, Italy and Spain and spanned the acute and convalescent phases of COVID-19. The repertoires were made available in a free public database intended to serve as a resource for research on the immune response to SARS-CoV-2. The samples were drawn from the first 160 participants of the ongoing ImmuneRACE study and from over 950 subjects provided by 6 global collaborators. Where HLA class I and class II types were available, the types were taken from metadata supplied by the sample provider, not from assay-based typing. Nearly every sample came with metadata listing a de-identified subject ID, COVID-19 status, age in years and sex. The material from the prospective study consisted of cDNA or gDNA derived from T cells, B-cell-depleted T cells, or PBMCs. The dataset comprised deeply sampled blood TCRbeta repertoires from subjects exposed to, actively infected with, or recovered from COVID-19.

From cysteine to phenylalanine, the CDR3 is 13 amino acids long. Kept here is only the CDR3 DNA, which spans 39 bases and is read in frame from base 1. Taken from the germline V gene (reference sequence), the CDR1 and CDR2 loops are SEHNR and FQNEAQ. Between the V and J ends, shortened by 6 bases and 1 base respectively, the junction contains 9 bases. Samples from volunteer blood donors who had recovered from COVID-19 were contributed by a second Seattle source. Whole blood was collected in K2EDTA tubes by collaborating institutions according to the institutions' own protocols. For TCRbeta analysis, collaborators shipped samples as frozen whole blood, isolated PBMCs, or DNA extracted from either of those sample types. Summary of the overall study and its limitations: The amount of clinical and demographic metadata varied by source and participant and was provided uncurated.

Sequenced material: peripheral blood. Recombination connected TRBV7-9 to TRBJ1-2; TRBD1 is a weak D gene call, 5 bases matching. The sequence came from a man between 60 and 75 years old who had recovered from COVID-19. The CDR3 region has the sequence CASSPGNNYGYTF. The DNA sequence is given as TGTGCCAGCAGTCCAGGGAATAACTATGGCTACACCTTC. Where the CDR3 stops, the reference TRBV7-9 and TRBJ1-2 genes take over; the full variable domain is DTGVSQNPRHKITKRGQNVTFRCDPISEHNRLYWYRQTLGQGPEFLTYFQNEAQLEKSRLLSDRFSAERPKGSFSTLEIQRTEQGDSAMYLCASSPGNNYGYTFGSGTRLTVV.